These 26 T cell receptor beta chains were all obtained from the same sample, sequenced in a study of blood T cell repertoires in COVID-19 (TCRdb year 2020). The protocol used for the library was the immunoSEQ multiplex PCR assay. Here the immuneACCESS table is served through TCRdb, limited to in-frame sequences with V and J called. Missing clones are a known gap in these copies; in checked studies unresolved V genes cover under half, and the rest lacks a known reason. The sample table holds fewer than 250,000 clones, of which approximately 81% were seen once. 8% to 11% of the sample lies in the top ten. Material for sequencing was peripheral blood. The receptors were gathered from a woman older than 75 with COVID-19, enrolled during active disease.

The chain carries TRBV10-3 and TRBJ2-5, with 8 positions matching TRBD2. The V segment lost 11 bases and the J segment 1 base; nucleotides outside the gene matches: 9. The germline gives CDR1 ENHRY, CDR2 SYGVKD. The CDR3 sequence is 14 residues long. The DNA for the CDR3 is TGTGCCGTCGCGGGCGGGGGGACCCAAGAGACCCAGTACTTC. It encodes CAVAGGGTQETQYF.

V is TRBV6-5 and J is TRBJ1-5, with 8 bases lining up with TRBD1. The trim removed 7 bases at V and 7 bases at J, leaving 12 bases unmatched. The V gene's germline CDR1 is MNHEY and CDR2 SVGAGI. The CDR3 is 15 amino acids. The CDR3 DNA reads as TGTGCCAGCAATTTCCAGGGGGCGGTAGGACAGCCCCAGCATTTT. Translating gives CASNFQGAVGQPQHF.

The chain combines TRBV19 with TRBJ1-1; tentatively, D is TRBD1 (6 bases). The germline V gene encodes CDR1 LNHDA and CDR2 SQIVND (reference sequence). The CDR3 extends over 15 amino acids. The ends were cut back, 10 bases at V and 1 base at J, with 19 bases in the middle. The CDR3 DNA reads TGTGCCACCTCAGGGGTGGCAGGAGGGAACACTGAAGCTTTCTTT. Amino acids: CATSGVAGGNTEAFF.

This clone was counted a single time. CDR3 residues: CSAPGQHYGYTF. The CDR3 nucleotides are TGCAGCGCCCCGGGACAGCACTATGGCTACACCTTC. This chain uses TRBV29-1 with TRBJ1-2, with 7 bases identical to TRBD1. CDR1 and CDR2 (germline): SQVTM, ANQGSEA. The V gene end was trimmed by 7 bases and the J gene end by 3 bases; junction bases not matched to a gene: 5. The CDR3 sequence is 12 residues long.

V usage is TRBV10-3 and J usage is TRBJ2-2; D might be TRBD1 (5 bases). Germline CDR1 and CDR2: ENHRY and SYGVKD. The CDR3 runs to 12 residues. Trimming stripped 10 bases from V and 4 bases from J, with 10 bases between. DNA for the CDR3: TGTGCCACTACAGGAATCACCGGGGAGCTGTTTTTT. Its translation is CATTGITGELFF.

CDR3 residues: CSVEGLETDTQYF. The CDR3 bases are TGCAGCGTTGAAGGTCTGGAGACAGATACGCAGTATTTT. The rearrangement links TRBV29-1 to TRBJ2-3; D is uncertain. Germline assignment: CDR1 SQVTM and CDR2 ANQGSEA. Trimming pared 1 base from V and 3 bases from J, leaving 8 bases between. This CDR3 is built from 13 residues.

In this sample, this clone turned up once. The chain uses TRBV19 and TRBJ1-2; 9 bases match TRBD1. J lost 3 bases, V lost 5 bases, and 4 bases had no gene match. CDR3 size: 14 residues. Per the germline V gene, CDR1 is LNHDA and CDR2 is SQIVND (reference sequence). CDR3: CASSLQGAYYGYTF. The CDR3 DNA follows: TGTGCCAGTAGTCTACAGGGGGCCTACTATGGCTACACCTTC.

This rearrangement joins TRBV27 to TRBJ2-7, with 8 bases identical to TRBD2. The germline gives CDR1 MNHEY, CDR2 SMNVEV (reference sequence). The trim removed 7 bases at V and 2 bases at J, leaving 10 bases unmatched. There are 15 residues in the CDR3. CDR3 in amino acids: CASNPGIAGTYEQYF. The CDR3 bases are TGTGCCAGCAACCCGGGGATAGCGGGGACCTACGAGCAGTACTTC.

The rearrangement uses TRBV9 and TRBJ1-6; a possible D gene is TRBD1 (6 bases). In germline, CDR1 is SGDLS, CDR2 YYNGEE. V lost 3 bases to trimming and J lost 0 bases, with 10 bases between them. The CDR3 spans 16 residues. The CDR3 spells CASSAAQGSYNSPLHF. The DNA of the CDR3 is TGTGCCAGCAGCGCCGCACAGGGCTCCTATAATTCACCCCTCCACTTT.

The chain's CDR3 is CASSQADRGNTDTQYF. CDR3 bases: TGCGCCAGCAGCCAAGCCGACAGGGGGAACACAGATACGCAGTATTTT. J is TRBJ2-3 and V is TRBV4-1, with 9 bases that match TRBD1. The V and J ends lost 1 base and 2 bases, in that order; junction bases with no gene match: 4. This CDR3 is 16 amino acids long. CDR1 and CDR2 from the germline V gene are MGHRA and YSYEKL.

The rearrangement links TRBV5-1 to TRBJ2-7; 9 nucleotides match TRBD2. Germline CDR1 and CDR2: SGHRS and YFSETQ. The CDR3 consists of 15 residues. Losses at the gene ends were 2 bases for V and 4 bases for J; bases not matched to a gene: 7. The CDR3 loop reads CASSLNSGGSYEQYF. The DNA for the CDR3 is TGCGCCAGCAGCTTAAATAGCGGGGGCTCATACGAGCAGTACTTC.

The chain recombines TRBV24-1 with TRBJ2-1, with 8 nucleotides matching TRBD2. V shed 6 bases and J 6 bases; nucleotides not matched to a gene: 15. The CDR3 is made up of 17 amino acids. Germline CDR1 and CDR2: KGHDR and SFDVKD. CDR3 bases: TGTGCCACCAGTCCCTTGACAGGATCGGGGGGGGCCAATGAGCAGTTCTTC. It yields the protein CATSPLTGSGGANEQFF.

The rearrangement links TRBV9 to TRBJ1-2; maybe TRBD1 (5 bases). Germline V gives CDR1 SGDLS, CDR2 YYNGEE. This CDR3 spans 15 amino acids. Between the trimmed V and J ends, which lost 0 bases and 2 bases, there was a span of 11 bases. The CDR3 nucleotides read TGTGCCAGCAGCGTAGGCAGGGATAAGAACTATGGCTACACCTTC. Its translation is CASSVGRDKNYGYTF.

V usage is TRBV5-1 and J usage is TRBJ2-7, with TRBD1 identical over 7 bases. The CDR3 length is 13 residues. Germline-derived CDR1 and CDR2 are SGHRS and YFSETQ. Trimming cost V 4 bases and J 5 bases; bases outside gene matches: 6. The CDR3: CASSAGTANEQYF. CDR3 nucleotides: TGCGCCAGCAGCGCCGGGACAGCTAACGAGCAGTACTTC.

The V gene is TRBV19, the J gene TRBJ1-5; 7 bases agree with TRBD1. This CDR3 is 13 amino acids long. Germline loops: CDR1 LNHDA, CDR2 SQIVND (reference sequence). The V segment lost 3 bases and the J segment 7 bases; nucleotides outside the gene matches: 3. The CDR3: CASSIRQGQPQHF. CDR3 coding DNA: TGTGCCAGTAGTATCCGACAGGGACAGCCCCAGCATTTT.

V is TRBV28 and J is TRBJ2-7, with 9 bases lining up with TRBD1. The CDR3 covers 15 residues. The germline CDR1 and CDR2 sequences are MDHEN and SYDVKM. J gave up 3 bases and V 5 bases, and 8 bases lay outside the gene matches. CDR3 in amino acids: CASSAPGQGFYEQYF. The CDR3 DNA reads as TGTGCCAGCAGTGCCCCGGGACAGGGCTTCTACGAGCAGTACTTC.

The CDR3 sequence is CAWKGTGLYSEAFF. The CDR3 DNA reads as TGTGCCTGGAAGGGGACAGGGTTGTACTCTGAAGCTTTCTTT. The genes are TRBV30 and TRBJ1-1, with 9 bases identical to TRBD1. This CDR3 is built from 14 residues. Germline trimming cut 4 bases from V and 6 bases from J; bases unmatched to any gene: 9. Germline CDR1 and CDR2: GTSNPN and SVGIG (reference sequence).

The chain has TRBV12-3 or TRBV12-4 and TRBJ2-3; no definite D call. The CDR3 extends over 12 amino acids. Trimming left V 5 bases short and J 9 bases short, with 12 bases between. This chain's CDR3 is CASSGWRGTQYF. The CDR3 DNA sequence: TGTGCCAGCAGTGGGTGGCGAGGAACGCAGTATTTT.

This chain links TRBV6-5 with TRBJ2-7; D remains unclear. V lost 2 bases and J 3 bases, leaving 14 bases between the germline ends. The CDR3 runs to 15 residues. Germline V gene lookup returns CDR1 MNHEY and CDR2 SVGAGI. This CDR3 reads CASSYAQGRGYEQYF. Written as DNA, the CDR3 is TGTGCCAGCAGTTACGCCCAAGGCCGCGGCTACGAGCAGTACTTC.

The CDR3 bases are TGTGCCATTGGACAGGCAAATGAAAAACTGTTTTTT. Its protein is CAIGQANEKLFF. The gene calls are TRBV10-3 and TRBJ1-4; 7 bases map to TRBD1. This CDR3 contains 12 residues. Germline assignment: CDR1 ENHRY and CDR2 SYGVKD. J lost 5 bases, V lost 9 bases, and 3 bases had no gene match.

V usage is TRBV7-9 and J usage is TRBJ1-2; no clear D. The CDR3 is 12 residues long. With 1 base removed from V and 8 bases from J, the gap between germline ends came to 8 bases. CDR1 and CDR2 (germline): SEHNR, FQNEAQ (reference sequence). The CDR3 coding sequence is TGTGCCAGCAGCTTAGAGTGGGAGGGCTACACCTTC. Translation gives CASSLEWEGYTF.

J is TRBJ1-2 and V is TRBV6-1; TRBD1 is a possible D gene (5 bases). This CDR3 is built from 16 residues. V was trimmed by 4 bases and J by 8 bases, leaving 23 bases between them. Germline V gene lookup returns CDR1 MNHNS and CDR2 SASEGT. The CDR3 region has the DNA TGTGCCAGCAGTGCCCTACGTTGGCAGGGAAAAGGAGGCTACACCTTC. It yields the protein CASSALRWQGKGGYTF.

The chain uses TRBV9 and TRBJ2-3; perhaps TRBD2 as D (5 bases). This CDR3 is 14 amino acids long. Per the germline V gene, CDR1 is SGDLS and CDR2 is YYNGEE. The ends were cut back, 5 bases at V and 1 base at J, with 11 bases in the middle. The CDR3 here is CASRREGGTDTQYF. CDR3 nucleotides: TGTGCCAGCAGGAGGGAAGGAGGCACAGATACGCAGTATTTT. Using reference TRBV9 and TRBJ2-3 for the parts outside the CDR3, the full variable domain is DSGVTQTPKHLITATGQRVTLRCSPRSGDLSVYWYQQSLDQGLQFLIQYYNGEERAKGNILERFSAQQFPDLHSELNLSSLELGDSALYFCASRREGGTDTQYFGPGTRLTVL.

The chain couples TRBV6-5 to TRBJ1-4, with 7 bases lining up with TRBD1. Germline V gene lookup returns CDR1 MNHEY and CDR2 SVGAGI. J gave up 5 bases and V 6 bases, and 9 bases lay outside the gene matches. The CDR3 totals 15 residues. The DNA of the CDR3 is TGTGCCAGCAGGCGAGGGCCAGGGGGAAATGAAAAACTGTTTTTT. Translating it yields CASRRGPGGNEKLFF.

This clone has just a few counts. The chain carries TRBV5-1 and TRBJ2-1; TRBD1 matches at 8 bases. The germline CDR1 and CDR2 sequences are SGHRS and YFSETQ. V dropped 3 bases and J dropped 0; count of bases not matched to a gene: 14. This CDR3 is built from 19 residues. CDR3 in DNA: TGCGCCAGCAGCTCCGGCTTACTTCGACAGGGGAGCTCCTACAATGAGCAGTTCTTC. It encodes CASSSGLLRQGSSYNEQFF.

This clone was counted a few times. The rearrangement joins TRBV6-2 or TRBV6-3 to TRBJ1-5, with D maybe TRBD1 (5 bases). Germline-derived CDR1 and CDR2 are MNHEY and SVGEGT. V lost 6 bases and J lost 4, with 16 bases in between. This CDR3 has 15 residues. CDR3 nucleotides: TGTGCCAGCAGCTGGGGGGATTCGAAGAATCAGCCCCAGCATTTT. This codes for CASSWGDSKNQPQHF.